The TCR beta chain described here comes from a study of vaccination effects on CD4 cells after COVID-19. Concerning this clone itself: The antigen remains unidentified.

The ViraFEST assay expanded antigen-specific CD4+ T cells with viral peptide pools before sequencing. Cultured cells yielded isolated CD4+ T cells after nine to ten days. Between March and December 2020, the person had a SARS-CoV-2 infection that PCR confirmed. Cultures used fewer than 2.5 million PBMC per well, 7.5 to 10 IU/ml IL-2 and approximately 10 ug/ml peptides. Method: immunoSEQ multiplex PCR; TCRdb's copy keeps in-frame clones and lacks some. The profile covers 35,000 to 55,000 clones, with around 72% appearing a single time and under 40% taken by the ten largest. Trimming stripped 2 bases from V and 5 bases from J, with 13 bases between. CDR1 SGHKS and CDR2 YYEKEE come from the germline V gene (reference sequence). The CDR3 sequence is 14 residues long.

The source of this sequence is a human donor who had a prior SARS-CoV-2 infection. The sample in question was CD4+ T cells from PBMCs cultured with a peptide pool, obtained before COVID-19 vaccination. The gene calls are TRBV5-5 and TRBJ1-1; no clear D. In DNA, the CDR3 is TGTGCCAGCAGCTTTTTTGGGGTTCGGACTGAAGCTTTCTTT. Amino acids: CASSFFGVRTEAFF.